The subject of this entry is one TCR beta chain. Antigen specificity is unknown. This record comes from a study of T cell responses to AZD1222 COVID-19 vaccine. Turning to the study itself: Analysis merged second doses at about 4 or about 12 weeks.

General study findings and limits: After the peak T cell response, and only then, were repertoires sampled. Increases in Spike-specific TCR breadth and depth were seen after two AZD1222 doses.

CDR3 size: 15 residues. Germline-derived CDR1 and CDR2 are MGHRA and YSYEKL. V lost 0 bases, J lost 4 bases, and 12 bases lay in between. This table comes from immunoSEQ multiplex PCR, and its TCRdb copy is limited to in-frame clones, with some not included. The profile covers 150,000 or so clones, with 86% appearing a single time and around 22% taken by the ten largest. The chain is built from TRBV4-1 and TRBJ1-1; D call uncertain. The source is an adult in good health. Specimen: peripheral blood, collected on day 0 of AZD1222 vaccination. DNA for the CDR3: TGCGCCAGCAGCCAAGAGACGGCCTTGGGCACTGAAGCTTTCTTT. Translated: CASSQETALGTEAFF.